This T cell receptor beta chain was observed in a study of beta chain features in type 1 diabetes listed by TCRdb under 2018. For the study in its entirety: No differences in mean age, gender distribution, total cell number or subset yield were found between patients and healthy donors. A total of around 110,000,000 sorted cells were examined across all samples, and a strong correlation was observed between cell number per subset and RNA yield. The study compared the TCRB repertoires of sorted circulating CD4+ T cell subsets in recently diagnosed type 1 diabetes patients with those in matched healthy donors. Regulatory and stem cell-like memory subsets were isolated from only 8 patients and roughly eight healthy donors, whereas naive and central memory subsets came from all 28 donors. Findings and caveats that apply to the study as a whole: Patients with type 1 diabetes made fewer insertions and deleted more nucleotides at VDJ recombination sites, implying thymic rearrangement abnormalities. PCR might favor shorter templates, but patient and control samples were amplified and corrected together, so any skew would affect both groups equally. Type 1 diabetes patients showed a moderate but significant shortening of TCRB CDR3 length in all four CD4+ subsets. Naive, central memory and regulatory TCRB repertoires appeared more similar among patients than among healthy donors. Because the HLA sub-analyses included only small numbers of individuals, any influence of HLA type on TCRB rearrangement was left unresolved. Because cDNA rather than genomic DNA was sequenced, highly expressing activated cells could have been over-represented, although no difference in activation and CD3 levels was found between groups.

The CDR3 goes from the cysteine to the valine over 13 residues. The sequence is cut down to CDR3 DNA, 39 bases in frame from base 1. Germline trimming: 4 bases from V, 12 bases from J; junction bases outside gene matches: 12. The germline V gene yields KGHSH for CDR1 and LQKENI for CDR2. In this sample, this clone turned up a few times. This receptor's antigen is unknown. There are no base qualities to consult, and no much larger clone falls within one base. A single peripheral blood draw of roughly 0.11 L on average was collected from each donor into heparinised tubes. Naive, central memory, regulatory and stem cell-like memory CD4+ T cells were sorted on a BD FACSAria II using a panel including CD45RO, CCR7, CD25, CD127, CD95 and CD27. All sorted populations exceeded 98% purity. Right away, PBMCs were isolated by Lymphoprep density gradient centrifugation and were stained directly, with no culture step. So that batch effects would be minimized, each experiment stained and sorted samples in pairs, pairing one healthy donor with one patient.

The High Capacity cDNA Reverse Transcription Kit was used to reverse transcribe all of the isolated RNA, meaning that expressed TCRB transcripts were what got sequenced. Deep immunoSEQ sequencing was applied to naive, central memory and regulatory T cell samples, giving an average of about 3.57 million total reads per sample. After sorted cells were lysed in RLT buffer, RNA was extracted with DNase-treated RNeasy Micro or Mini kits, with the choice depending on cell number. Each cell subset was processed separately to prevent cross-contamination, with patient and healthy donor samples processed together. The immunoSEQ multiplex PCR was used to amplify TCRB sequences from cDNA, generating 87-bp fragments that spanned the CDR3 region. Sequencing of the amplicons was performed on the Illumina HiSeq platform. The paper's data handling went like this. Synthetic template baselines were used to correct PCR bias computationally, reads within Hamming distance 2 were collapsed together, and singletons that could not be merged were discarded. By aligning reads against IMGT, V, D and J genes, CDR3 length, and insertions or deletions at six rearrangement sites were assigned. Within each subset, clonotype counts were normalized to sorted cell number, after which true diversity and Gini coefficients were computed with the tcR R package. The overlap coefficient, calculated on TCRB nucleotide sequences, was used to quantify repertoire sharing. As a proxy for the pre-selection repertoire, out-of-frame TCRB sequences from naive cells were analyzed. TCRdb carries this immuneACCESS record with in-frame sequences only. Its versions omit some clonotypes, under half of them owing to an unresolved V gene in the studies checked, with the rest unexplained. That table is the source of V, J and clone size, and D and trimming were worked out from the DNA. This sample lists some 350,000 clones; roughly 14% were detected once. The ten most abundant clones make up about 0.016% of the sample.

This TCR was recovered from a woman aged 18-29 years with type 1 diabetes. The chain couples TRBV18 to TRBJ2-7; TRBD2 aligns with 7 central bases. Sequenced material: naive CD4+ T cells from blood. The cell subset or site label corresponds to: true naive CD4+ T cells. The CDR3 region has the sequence CASSREGLSSSYV. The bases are TGTGCCAGCTCACGGGAGGGCTTATCGTCGTCGTACGTC.